One TCR beta chain is described in this entry. CDR1 and CDR2 (germline): DFQATT, SNEGSKA (reference sequence). Trimming removed 3 bases from V and 2 bases from J, with 15 bases in between. This CDR3 comprises 15 residues. MiXCR was run by TCRdb on the RT-PCR reads, yielding one entry per CDR3 protein. The sample lists more than 600,000 distinct CDR3 sequences; 13% to 15% were seen once. This chain links TRBV20-1 with TRBJ2-3; the D gene is possibly TRBD2 (6 bases). The sample was memory CD4+ T cells from blood. The origin of this receptor is a female donor in good health, serving as a healthy control. The CDR3 nucleotides read TGCAGTGCTAGGGTGGGACTTGTCGTCACAGATACGCAGTATTTT. Translating gives CSARVGLVVTDTQYF.